This entry describes one T cell receptor beta chain. What it binds is unknown. The CDR3 is made up of 15 amino acids. V was cut by 4 bases and J by 10 bases, with 20 bases left in between. The germline CDR1 and CDR2 sequences are LGHNA and YNFKEQ. These data come from a study of metastatic and nonmetastatic thyroid tumors. Study overall: Blood and tumor or nodule tissue repertoires from malignant and benign thyroid patients were compared.

None of the patients had undergone any treatment ahead of thyroid surgery. Study-wide results and limits: In both blood and tumor samples, TCR beta diversity was reported significantly higher for malignant than benign nodules.

In the original workflow: Building a distant-metastasis classifier for papillary thyroid cancer drew on CDR3 differences across clinicopathological groups. From the PCR reads, TCRdb re-called clones with MiXCR. The V and J calls, along with clone size, are taken from TCRdb and not from the paper's own processing. The sample contains about 70,000 clones, 15% to 20% of which appear only once. The material sequenced was blood. The receptor's source is a female donor with papillary thyroid cancer or a benign thyroid nodule (not recorded which). Some clones in this sample may be carry-over from other donors' samples. V and J are TRBV4-2 and TRBJ2-1, with TRBD2 as a possible D gene (5 bases). This chain's CDR3 is CASSRGGRGGGEQFF. The CDR3 DNA follows: TGTGCCAGCAGCCGGGGTGGGAGAGGCGGCGGGGAGCAGTTCTTC.